The present TCR beta chain was sequenced within a study of blood T cell repertoires in COVID-19. Whole-study context: Acute-phase and convalescent COVID-19 samples originated in the United States, Italy and Spain.

Cohorts were determined from participant-reported clinical history. In the original processing: Counts of nucleated cells, estimated from reference gene primer amplification, were obtained. The assay was immunoSEQ multiplex PCR, and TCRdb's table has in-frame clones only and misses some. V and J calls and clone size come straight from that table; D and trimming were deduced from the DNA. The sample holds approximately 260,000 clones; approximately 89% are singletons and the top ten take 1% to 1.5%. Germline V lookup: CDR1 MDHEN, CDR2 SYDVKM. Trimming left V 5 bases short and J 6 bases short, with 14 bases between. CDR3 length: 14 residues.

The clonotype was recovered from a woman between 40 and 50 years old with acute COVID-19. Source material: PBMCs or T cells enriched from blood (not recorded which). The chain carries TRBV28 and TRBJ1-5; TRBD1 might be the D (5 bases). The DNA for the CDR3 is TGTGCCAGCAGTCCCATCCAGGGCGGTCAGCCCCAGCATTTT. It translates to CASSPIQGGQPQHF. Filled out from reference TRBV28 and TRBJ1-5, the complete variable domain reads DVKVTQSSRYLVKRTGEKVFLECVQDMDHENMFWYRQDPGLGLRLIYFSYDVKMKEKGDIPEGYSVSREKKERFSLILESASTNQTSMYLCASSPIQGGQPQHFGDGTRLSIL.